This TCR beta chain originates from a study of blood T cell repertoires in COVID-19 (dated by TCRdb to 2020 to 2022). For context, the study as a whole: The collaborator samples originated in the United States, Italy and Spain and spanned the acute and convalescent phases of COVID-19. The prospective study material was composed of cDNA or gDNA derived from T cells, B-cell-depleted T cells, or PBMCs. Deeply sampled blood TCRbeta repertoires from subjects exposed to, actively infected with, or recovered from COVID-19 were included in the dataset. The repertoires were released in a freely available public database meant as a resource for research on the immune response to SARS-CoV-2. The samples were drawn from the first 160 participants of the ongoing ImmuneRACE study and from some 1,300 subjects provided by 6 global collaborators. Sample metadata almost always included a de-identified subject ID, COVID-19 status, age in years and sex. HLA class I and class II types, where available, came from metadata supplied by the sample provider rather than from assay-based typing. Summary of the overall study and its limitations: How much clinical and demographic metadata was included differed by source and by participant, and the metadata was provided uncurated.

The immunoSEQ Assay, a bias-controlled multiplex PCR, was used to amplify TCRbeta CDR3 regions from genomic DNA. From the authors' description of their analysis: The number of nucleated cells in each sample was estimated from the amplification of reference gene primers within the assay. Sequence reads were collapsed and filtered to measure the absolute abundance of every unique TCRbeta CDR3 rearrangement. For each sample, productive Simpson clonality was calculated as the square root of Simpson's diversity index across productive rearrangements. TCRdb took this table from immuneACCESS and kept in-frame rearrangements with V and J called. Such tables lack part of the clones; where checked against another copy, unresolved V genes explain under half of the gap, and the rest is unexplained. V and J calls and clone size come straight from that table; D and trimming were deduced from the DNA. A total of tens of thousands of clones appear in this sample, 88% of them only once. The ten largest clones capture more than 4.5% of the sample.

The collaborating institutions used their own protocols to collect whole blood in K2EDTA tubes. For TCRbeta analysis, collaborators shipped samples in one of three forms: frozen whole blood, isolated PBMCs, or DNA extracted from either of those sample types. V lost 5 bases and J lost 2 bases, and the count of bases not matched to a germline gene is 6. From cysteine to phenylalanine, the CDR3 is 15 amino acids long. CDR3 DNA is the only sequence kept; it has 45 bases, read in frame from the first base. Sequences MNHEY (CDR1) and SVGAGI (CDR2) are obtained from the germline V gene. Worth noting for this clone: Its antigen has not been determined. Per-nucleotide qualities are absent, and no much larger clonotype sits a single base away.

The receptor was derived from a human donor in a cohort sampled during active COVID-19. The sequence is built from TRBV6-5 and TRBJ1-3, and 7 junctional nucleotides match TRBD1. Sequences were obtained from peripheral blood. The sequence in DNA is TGTGCCAGCAGTAAAACAGGGGCAACTGGAAACACCATATATTTT. It codes for CASSKTGATGNTIYF.